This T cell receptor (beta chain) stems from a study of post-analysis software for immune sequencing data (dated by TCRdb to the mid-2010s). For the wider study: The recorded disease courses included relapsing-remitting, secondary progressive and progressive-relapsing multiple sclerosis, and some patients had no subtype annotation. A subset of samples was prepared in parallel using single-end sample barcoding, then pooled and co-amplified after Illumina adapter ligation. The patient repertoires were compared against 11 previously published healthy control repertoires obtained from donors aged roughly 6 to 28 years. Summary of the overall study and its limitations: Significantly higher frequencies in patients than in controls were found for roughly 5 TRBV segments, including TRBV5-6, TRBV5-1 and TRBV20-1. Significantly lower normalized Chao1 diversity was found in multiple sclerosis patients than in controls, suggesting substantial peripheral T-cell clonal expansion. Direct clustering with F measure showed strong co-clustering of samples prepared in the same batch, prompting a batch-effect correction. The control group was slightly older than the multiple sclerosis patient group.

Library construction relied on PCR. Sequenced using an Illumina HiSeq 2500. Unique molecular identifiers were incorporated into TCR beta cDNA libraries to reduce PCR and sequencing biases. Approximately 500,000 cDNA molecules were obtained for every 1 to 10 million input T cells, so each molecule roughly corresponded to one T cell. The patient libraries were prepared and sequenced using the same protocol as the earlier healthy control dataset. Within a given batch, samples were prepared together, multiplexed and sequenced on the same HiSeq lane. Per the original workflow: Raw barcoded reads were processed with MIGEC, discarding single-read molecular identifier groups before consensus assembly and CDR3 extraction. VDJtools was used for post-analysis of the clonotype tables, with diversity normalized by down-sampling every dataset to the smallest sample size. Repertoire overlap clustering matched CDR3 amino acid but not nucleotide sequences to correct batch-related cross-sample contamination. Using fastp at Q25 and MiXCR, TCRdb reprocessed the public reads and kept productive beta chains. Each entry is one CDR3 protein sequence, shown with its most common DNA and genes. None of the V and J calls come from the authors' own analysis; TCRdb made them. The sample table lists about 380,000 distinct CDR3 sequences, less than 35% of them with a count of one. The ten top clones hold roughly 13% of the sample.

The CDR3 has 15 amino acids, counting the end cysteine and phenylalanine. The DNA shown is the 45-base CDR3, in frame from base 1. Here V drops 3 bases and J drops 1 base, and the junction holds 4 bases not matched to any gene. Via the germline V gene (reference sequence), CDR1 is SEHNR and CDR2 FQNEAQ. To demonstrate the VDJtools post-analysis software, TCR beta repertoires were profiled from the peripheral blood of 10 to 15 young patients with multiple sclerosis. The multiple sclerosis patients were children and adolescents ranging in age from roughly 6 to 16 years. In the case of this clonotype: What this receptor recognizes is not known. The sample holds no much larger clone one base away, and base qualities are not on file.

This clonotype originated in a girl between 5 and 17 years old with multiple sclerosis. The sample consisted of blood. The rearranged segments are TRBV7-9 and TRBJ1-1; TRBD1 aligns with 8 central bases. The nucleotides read TGTGCCAGCAGCTTCCAGGGGGCACCGAACACTGAAGCTTTCTTT. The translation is CASSFQGAPNTEAFF. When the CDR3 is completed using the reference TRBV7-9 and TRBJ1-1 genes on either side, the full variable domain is DTGVSQNPRHKITKRGQNVTFRCDPISEHNRLYWYRQTLGQGPEFLTYFQNEAQLEKSRLLSDRFSAERPKGSFSTLEIQRTEQGDSAMYLCASSFQGAPNTEAFFGQGTRLTVV.